This T cell receptor beta chain was observed in a study of neoadjuvant anti-PD-1 for oral cavity cancer. The germline gives CDR1 LNHNV, CDR2 YYDKDF (reference sequence). Germline trimming cut 1 base from V and 10 bases from J; bases unmatched to any gene: 11. The CDR3 extends over 15 amino acids. Produced via immunoSEQ multiplex PCR; TCRdb's table is partial and in-frame only. The sample has approximately 13,000 clones, around 76% seen once. Overall study results and limits: With three patients per group, TCR findings need larger cohorts.

Comments on this clone: Its antigen is unknown.

Regarding time point: after neoadjuvant nivolumab, at surgical resection. Stage II-IVA oral cavity squamous cell carcinoma was new and untreated by systemic or radiation therapy. The sequenced sample was PBMCs, obtained after nivolumab (anti-PD-1) treatment. The origin of this receptor is a person between 40 and 80 years old with oral cavity squamous cell carcinoma. The chain joins TRBV15 to TRBJ2-5; 8 bases match TRBD1. This CDR3 is CATSRARGQAYLQYF. The CDR3 DNA is TGTGCCACCAGCAGAGCTCGGGGACAGGCCTATCTCCAGTACTTC.